This is a list of T cell receptor beta chains from one sample in a study of blood T cell repertoires in COVID-19. TCRdb keeps only in-frame clones here, not all; method: immunoSEQ multiplex PCR. The sample holds tens of thousands of clones, around 69% seen once. Source material: peripheral blood. Every receptor here comes from a man between 65 and 80 years old with active or convalescent COVID-19. Each CDR3 is given with its conserved first and last residue. Each record gives: D gene, V gene, J gene, clone size, CDR3 DNA, CDR3 protein. D genes are given only for firm matches. Not every row has a clone size; where given, it reads once, few, many or a size class.

>-|TRBV30|TRBJ1-1|-
TGTGCCTGTTGGGGGGGCACTGAAGCTTTCTTT
CACWGGTEAFF
>-|TRBV5-5|TRBJ2-3|-
TGTGCCAGCAGCTTTAGAGATACGCAGTATTTT
CASSFRDTQYF
>TRBD2|TRBV5-4|TRBJ2-1|-
TGTGCCAGCAGCGTTGGGACTAGCGGGGGGGCCGGTAATGAGCAGTTCTTC
CASSVGTSGGAGNEQFF
>-|TRBV6-5|TRBJ1-5|few
TGTGGAACCATGGTTGGGACTGCTCAGCCCCAGCATTTT
CGTMVGTAQPQHF
>-|TRBV2|TRBJ2-1|-
TGTGCCAGCAGTTACACAGGGCGAGTTTACAATGAGCAGTTCTTC
CASSYTGRVYNEQFF
>-|TRBV27|TRBJ2-2|-
TGTGCCAGCAGCGTATTGGCGCGGGGGCGGGGCGGGGAGCTGTTTTTT
CASSVLARGRGGELFF
>TRBD2|TRBV7-9|TRBJ2-3|-
TGTGCCAGCAGCTTACTCTTAAGTAGCGGGGGCGGGGATACGCAGTATTTT
CASSLLLSSGGGDTQYF
>-|TRBV5-1|TRBJ2-2|-
TGCGCCAGCAGCTTGGGACTAGACGGCGGGGAGCTGTTTTTT
CASSLGLDGGELFF
>TRBD2|TRBV7-2|TRBJ2-3|-
TGTGCCAGCAGCCGGGACTATCTTAGCACAGATACGCAGTATTTT
CASSRDYLSTDTQYF
>TRBD1|TRBV30|TRBJ2-7|once
TGTGCCTGGTCAGGGGGCGACGCGACCAAGCAGTACTTC
CAWSGGDATKQYF
>-|TRBV6-5|TRBJ1-1|-
TGTGCCAGCAGTTACGGTCCAGGGGCAGGAGCTTTCTTT
CASSYGPGAGAFF
>TRBD1|TRBV19|TRBJ1-5|-
TGTGCCAGTAGTAGAAGACAGGGGGCCCTAACTTATCAGCCCCAGCATTTT
CASSRRQGALTYQPQHF
>-|TRBV15|TRBJ2-7|-
TGTGCCACCAGCAGAGATCTCCTCCACCAGGGGGGCGACTACGAGCAGTACTTC
CATSRDLLHQGGDYEQYF
>-|TRBV2|TRBJ2-2|-
TGTGCCAGCAGTATGAGCGCGAACACCGGGGAGCTGTTTTTT
CASSMSANTGELFF
>TRBD1|TRBV2|TRBJ1-6|-
TGTGCCAGCAGTGATGGCAGGGGGATTTCACCCCTCCACTTT
CASSDGRGISPLHF
>-|TRBV10-3|TRBJ2-7|-
TGTGCCATCAGTGAGTTAGGACAATCCTACGAGCAGTACTTC
CAISELGQSYEQYF
>TRBD1|TRBV30|TRBJ2-3|-
TGTGCCTGGGGAAAGGGACAGTCCACAGATACGCAGTATTTT
CAWGKGQSTDTQYF
>TRBD1|TRBV3-1/TRBV3-2|TRBJ2-7|-
TGTGCCAGCAGCCAAGGCCGGGACAGCTACGAGCAGTACTTC
CASSQGRDSYEQYF
>TRBD1|TRBV28|TRBJ2-7|many
TGTGCCAGCAGTCCCCTGGGACAGGGCAACGAGCAGTACTTC
CASSPLGQGNEQYF
>TRBD2|TRBV6-5|TRBJ2-5|-
TGTGCCACCCGGGAGGACACCTGGGAGACCCAGTACTTC
CATREDTWETQYF
>TRBD2|TRBV28|TRBJ2-3|-
TGTGCCAGCAGTTTTGGACTAGCGGGGAGCACAGATACGCAGTATTTT
CASSFGLAGSTDTQYF
>-|TRBV25-1|TRBJ2-3|-
TGTGCCAGCAGTGAGAACTCTAGGACAGGCACAGATACGCAGTATTTT
CASSENSRTGTDTQYF
>-|TRBV10-3|TRBJ2-2|-
TGTGCCATCAGTGAGGGGGGCGGGAACACCGGGGAGCTGTTTTTT
CAISEGGGNTGELFF
>-|TRBV3-1/TRBV3-2|TRBJ2-3|-
TGTGCCAGCAGCCAAGAGCGCCAGGGGACAGATACGCAGTATTTT
CASSQERQGTDTQYF
>TRBD2|TRBV5-4|TRBJ2-3|-
TGTGCCAGCAGCTCCGGGACTAGCGGTTCAAGGTATTTT
CASSSGTSGSRYF
>-|TRBV19|TRBJ1-5|-
TGTGCCAGTAGTATGGCCGCAGGTCAGCCCCAGCATTTT
CASSMAAGQPQHF
>TRBD2|TRBV11-3|TRBJ2-7|few
TGTGCCAGCAGCTTAGAGGGAGGGACCTACGAGCAGTACTTC
CASSLEGGTYEQYF
>-|TRBV30|TRBJ2-5|-
TGTGCCTGCCGAGGTCAGGAGACCCAGTACTTC
CACRGQETQYF
>TRBD2|TRBV5-4|TRBJ2-3|-
TGTGCGGCGGGGGGTCGGCTGGCCACAGATACGCAGTATTTT
CAAGGRLATDTQYF
>-|TRBV5-1|TRBJ1-6|-
TGCGCCAGCAGCCGGCGGGGCGACGATTCACCCCTCCACTTT
CASSRRGDDSPLHF
>-|TRBV12-5|TRBJ2-3|-
TGTGCTAGTGGTTTGGGGACAGTCTGGCCAGATACGCAGTATTTT
CASGLGTVWPDTQYF
>TRBD2|TRBV27|TRBJ2-5|few
TGTGCCAGCAGTTTAGTCCCGGGACTAGCAGAGACCCAGTACTTC
CASSLVPGLAETQYF
>-|TRBV9|TRBJ2-7|-
TGTGCCAGCAGCGCCGATGGGGGGGCCAGGGGGCCCAACGAGCAGTACTTC
CASSADGGARGPNEQYF
>TRBD1|TRBV6-5|TRBJ2-7|few
TGTGCCAGCCACCGGGACAGGGGTGACGAGCAGTACTTC
CASHRDRGDEQYF
>TRBD1|TRBV4-2|TRBJ1-6|-
TGTGCCAGCAGCCGTTCTGTTTGGCTGGGAGCAGGGGGAAATCTAGGAAGTTCACCCCTCCACTTT
CASSRSVWLGAGGNLGSSPLHF
>-|TRBV2|TRBJ2-7|-
TGTGCCAGCAGTGAAGCGGGGACTGTTCCCGAGCAGTACTTC
CASSEAGTVPEQYF
>-|TRBV10-2|TRBJ2-3|once
TGCGCCAGCAGTGCGGGGGAAGATCCGGATACGCAGTATTTT
CASSAGEDPDTQYF
>-|TRBV5-6|TRBJ1-4|-
TGTGCCAGCAGGGGGCATGGGATCGATGAAAAACTGTTTTTT
CASRGHGIDEKLFF
>-|TRBV5-1|TRBJ2-7|-
TGCGCCAGCAGCTTGGTTCAGAACACCTACGAGCAGTACTTC
CASSLVQNTYEQYF
>-|TRBV5-5|TRBJ2-1|-
TGTGCCAGCAGCTTGGATGCGGGTTCCTACAATGAGCAGTTCTTC
CASSLDAGSYNEQFF
>TRBD1|TRBV28|TRBJ2-5|-
TGTGCCAGCACTGGGACAGCTCAAGAGACCCAGTACTTC
CASTGTAQETQYF
>TRBD1|TRBV18|TRBJ2-1|-
TGTGCCAGCTTATACAGGGGTTCAGGCGAGCAGTTCTTC
CASLYRGSGEQFF
>-|TRBV24-1|TRBJ1-4|-
TGTGCCACCAGTGAAAATGGACAGACGGAAAAACTGTTTTTT
CATSENGQTEKLFF
>-|TRBV3-1/TRBV3-2|TRBJ2-7|-
TGTGCCAGCAGCCAGACTGGTGCCTACGGGCAGTACTTC
CASSQTGAYGQYF
>-|TRBV5-5|TRBJ2-6|once
TGTGCCAGCAGCTTATGGGGGGGCTTTGGGGCCAACGTCCTGACTTTC
CASSLWGGFGANVLTF
>TRBD1|TRBV4-2|TRBJ2-1|-
TGTGCCAGCAGCCAAGATGGGTTCACAGGGGCAAATGAGCAGTTCTTC
CASSQDGFTGANEQFF
>-|TRBV2|TRBJ2-5|-
TGTGCCAGCAGTGGGTACGGGGGTGAGACCCAGTACTTC
CASSGYGGETQYF
>TRBD1|TRBV19|TRBJ2-7|-
TGTGCCAGTAGTGCGGGGACAGGGAGTTCCTACGAGCAGTACTTC
CASSAGTGSSYEQYF
>-|TRBV6-2/TRBV6-3|TRBJ2-7|-
TGTGCCAGCAGTCGCCCGGGACAACACTACGAGCAGTACTTC
CASSRPGQHYEQYF
>-|TRBV28|TRBJ1-4|-
TGTGCCAGCAGTAGGGCCGGACAGACAAATGAAAAACTGTTTTTT
CASSRAGQTNEKLFF
>-|TRBV7-9|TRBJ2-5|-
TGTGCCAGCAGCGGAGCCTTTGAGACCCAGTACTTC
CASSGAFETQYF
>-|TRBV6-5|TRBJ2-2|-
TGTGCCAGCAAGGAGGGCAGCGGGCTACGAGCGGAGCTGTTTTTT
CASKEGSGLRAELFF
>TRBD2|TRBV10-1|TRBJ2-1|-
TGCGCCAGCTCATCCGGGACTAGCGGGGAATTAACCTACAATGAGCAGTTCTTC
CASSSGTSGELTYNEQFF
>-|TRBV12-3/TRBV12-4|TRBJ1-1|few
TGTGCCAGCAGTCCGGACAGCACTGAAGCTTTCTTT
CASSPDSTEAFF